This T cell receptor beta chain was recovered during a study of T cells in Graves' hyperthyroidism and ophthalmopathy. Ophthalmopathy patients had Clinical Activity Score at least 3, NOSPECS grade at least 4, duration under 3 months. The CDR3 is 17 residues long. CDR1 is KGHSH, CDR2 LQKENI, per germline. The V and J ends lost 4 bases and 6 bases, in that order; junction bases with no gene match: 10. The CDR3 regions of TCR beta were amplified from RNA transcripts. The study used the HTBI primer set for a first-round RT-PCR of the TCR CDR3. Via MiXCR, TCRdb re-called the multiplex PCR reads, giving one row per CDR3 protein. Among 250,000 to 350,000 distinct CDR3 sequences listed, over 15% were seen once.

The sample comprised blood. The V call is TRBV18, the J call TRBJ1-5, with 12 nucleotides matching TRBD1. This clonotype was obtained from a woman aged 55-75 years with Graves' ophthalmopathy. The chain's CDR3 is CASSLGTGGAVGQPQHF. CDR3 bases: TGTGCCAGCTCACTTGGGACAGGGGGCGCGGTTGGTCAGCCCCAGCATTTT.